The clone carrying this T cell receptor beta chain was seen a handful of times. Its specificity is not known. TCRdb itself ran the RT-PCR reads through MiXCR, one entry per CDR3 protein. The table includes some 600,000 distinct CDR3 sequences, around 15% detected once. These data are taken from a study of response to subunit inactivated influenza vaccine. V trimming: 6 bases; J trimming: 11 bases; junction bases outside the gene matches: 15. This CDR3 region has 14 residues. Study-wide results and caveats: It was suggested by the authors that few new T cells are recruited by each seasonal influenza vaccination.

This specimen consisted of PBMCs from blood, obtained roughly 2 weeks before vaccination. The chain carries TRBV12-3 or TRBV12-4 and TRBJ1-1; 7 bases match TRBD1. The source of this sequence is a man aged 45 to 65 who received an inactivated influenza vaccine. The CDR3 nucleotides are TGTGCCAGCAGCCAACTCAACAGGGGCCGGGGGGCTTTCTTT. It is translated as CASSQLNRGRGAFF.